This TCR beta chain was retrieved from a study of blood T cells in healthy people across ages. For the second PCR, which ran for about 7 to 12 cycles, a sample-barcoded 5' primer and a J-beta primer mix were used. The authors tagged each cDNA molecule using a template-switch adaptor with 12 random nucleotides. TCRdb re-derived calls from the 5' RACE reads in MiXCR, one entry per CDR3 protein. The table shows 600,000 to 800,000 distinct CDR3 sequences, with around 20% occurring only once. Trimming took 6 bases from V and 1 from J; bases not matched to a gene: 12. This CDR3 is built from 17 residues. Germline V gene lookup returns CDR1 SGHVS and CDR2 FQNEAQ.

The sample consisted of blood. V usage is TRBV7-8 and J usage is TRBJ2-1, with 7 bases that match TRBD2. The receptor comes from a man aged 65-85 years in good health. The CDR3 loop is CASRLRLAMSSYNEQFF. The DNA of the CDR3 is TGTGCCAGCAGACTTAGACTAGCAATGAGTTCCTACAATGAGCAGTTCTTC. The full variable domain, in which reference TRBV7-8 and TRBJ2-1 provide the parts outside the CDR3, is GAGVSQSPRYKVAKRGQDVALRCDPISGHVSLFWYQQALGQGPEFLTYFQNEAQLDKSGLPSDRFFAERPEGSVSTLKIQRTQQEDSAVYLCASRLRLAMSSYNEQFFGPGTRLTVL.